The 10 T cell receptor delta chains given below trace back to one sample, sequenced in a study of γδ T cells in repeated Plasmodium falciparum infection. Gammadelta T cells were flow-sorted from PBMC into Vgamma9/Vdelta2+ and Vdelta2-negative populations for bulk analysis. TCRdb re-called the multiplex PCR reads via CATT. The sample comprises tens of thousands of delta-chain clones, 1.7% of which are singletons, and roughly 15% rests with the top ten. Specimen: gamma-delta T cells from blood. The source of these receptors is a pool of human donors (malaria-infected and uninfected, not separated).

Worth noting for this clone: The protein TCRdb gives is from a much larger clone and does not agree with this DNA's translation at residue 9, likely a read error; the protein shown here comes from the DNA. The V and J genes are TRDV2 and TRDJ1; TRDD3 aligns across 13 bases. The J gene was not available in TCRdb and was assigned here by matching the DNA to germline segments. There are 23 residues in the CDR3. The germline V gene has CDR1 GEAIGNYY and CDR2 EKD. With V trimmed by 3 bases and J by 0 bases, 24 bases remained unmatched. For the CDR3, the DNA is TGTGCCTGTGACGCCGCGACTGCCTCCCCCCGTACTGGGGGATACGGGTACACCGATAAACTCATCTTT. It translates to CACDAATASPRTGGYGYTDKLIF.

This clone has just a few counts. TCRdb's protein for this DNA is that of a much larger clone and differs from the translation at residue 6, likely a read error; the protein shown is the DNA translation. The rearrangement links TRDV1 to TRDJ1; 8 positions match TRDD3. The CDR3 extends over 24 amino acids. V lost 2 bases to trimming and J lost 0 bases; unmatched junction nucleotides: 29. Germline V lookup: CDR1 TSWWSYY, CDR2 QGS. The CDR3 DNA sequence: TGTGCTCTTGGGGAATTTCTAATTTTTCCGCTGCCACGGTGGGATACGCCCCACACCGATAAACTCATCTTT. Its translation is CALGEFLIFPLPRWDTPHTDKLIF.

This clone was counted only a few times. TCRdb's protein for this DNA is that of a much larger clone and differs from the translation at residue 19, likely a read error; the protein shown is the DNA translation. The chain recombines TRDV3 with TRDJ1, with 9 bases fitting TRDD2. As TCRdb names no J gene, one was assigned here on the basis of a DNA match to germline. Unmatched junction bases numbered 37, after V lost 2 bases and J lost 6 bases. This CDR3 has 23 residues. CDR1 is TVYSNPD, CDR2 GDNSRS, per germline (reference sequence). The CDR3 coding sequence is TGTGCCTTTGGGATGTTGAGCCTTCCTACGGCCTACTGGGGACCCTTAAGGCACAATAAACTCATCTTT. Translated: CAFGMLSLPTAYWGPLRHNKLIF.

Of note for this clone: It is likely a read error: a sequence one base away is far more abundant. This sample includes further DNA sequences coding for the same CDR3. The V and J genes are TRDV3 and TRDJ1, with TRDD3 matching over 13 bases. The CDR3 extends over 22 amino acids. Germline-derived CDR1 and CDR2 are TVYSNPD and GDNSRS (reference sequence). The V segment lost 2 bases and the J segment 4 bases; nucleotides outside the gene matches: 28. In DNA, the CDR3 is TGTGCCTTTTCTCGGCGGGCAGACTGGGGGATACGTCCTAAACTGTACAGCGATAAACTCATCTTT. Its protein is CAFSRRADWGIRPKLYSDKLIF.

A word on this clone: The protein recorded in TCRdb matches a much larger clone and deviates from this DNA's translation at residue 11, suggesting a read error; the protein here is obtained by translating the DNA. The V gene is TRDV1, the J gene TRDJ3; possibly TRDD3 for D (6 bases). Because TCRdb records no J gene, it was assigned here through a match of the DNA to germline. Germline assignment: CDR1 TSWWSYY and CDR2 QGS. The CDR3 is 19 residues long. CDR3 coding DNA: TGTGCTCTTGGGGAAGAACTGGGCCTCCACCCCTGGGACACCAGACAGATGTTTTTC. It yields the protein CALGEELGLHPWDTRQMFF.

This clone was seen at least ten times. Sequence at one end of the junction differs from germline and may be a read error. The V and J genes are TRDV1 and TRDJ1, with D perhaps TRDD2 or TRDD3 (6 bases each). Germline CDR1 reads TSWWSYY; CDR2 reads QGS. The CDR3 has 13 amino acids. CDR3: CSGNPTVLGLVIF. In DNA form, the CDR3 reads TGCTCTGGAAATCCTACCGTACTGGGTTTAGTCATCTTT.

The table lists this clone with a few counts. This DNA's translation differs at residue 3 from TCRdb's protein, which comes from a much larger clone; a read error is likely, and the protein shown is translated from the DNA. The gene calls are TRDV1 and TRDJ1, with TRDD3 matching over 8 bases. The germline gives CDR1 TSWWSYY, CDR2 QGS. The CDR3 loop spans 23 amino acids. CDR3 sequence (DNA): TGTGCTCCTGGGGACCACGTGGTTCCCTACTTACTCTACTGGGGGTTTTACACCGATAAACTCATCTTT. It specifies CAPGDHVVPYLLYWGFYTDKLIF.

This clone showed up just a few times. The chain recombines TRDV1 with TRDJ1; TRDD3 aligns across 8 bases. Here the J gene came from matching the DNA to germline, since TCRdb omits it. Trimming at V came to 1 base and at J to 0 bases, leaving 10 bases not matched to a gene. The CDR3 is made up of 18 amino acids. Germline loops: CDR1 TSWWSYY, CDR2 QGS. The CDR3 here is CALGERFHWGLYTDKLIF. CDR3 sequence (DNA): TGTGCTCTTGGGGAACGATTTCACTGGGGGTTATACACCGATAAACTCATCTTT.

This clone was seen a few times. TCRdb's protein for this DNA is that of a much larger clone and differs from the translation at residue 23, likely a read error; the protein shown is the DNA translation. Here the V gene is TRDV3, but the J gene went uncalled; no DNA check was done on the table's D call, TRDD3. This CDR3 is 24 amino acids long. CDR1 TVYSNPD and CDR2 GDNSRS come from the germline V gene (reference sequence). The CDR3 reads CALPMSPSTGGYAYPKTYTDKLTF. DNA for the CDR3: TGTGCCTTACCAATGTCCCCCTCAACTGGGGGATACGCGTATCCAAAAACGTACACCGATAAACTCACCTTT.

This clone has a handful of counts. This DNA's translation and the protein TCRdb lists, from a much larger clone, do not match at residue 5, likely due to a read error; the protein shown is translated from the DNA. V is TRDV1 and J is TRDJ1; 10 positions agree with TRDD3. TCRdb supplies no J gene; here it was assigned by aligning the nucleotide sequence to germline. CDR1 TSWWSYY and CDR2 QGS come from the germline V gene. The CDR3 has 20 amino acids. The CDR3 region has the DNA TGTGCTCTTGGGAAACTAGTCTTCTGGAACTACTGGGGGATCCCCGATAAACTCATCTTT. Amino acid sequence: CALGKLVFWNYWGIPDKLIF.